Below are 17 T cell receptor beta chains sequenced from a single sample in a study of blood T cell repertoires in COVID-19. Profiled with immunoSEQ multiplex PCR; TCRdb holds only in-frame clones, not every one. The sample lists 220,000 or so clones; 86% were seen once. The sample consisted of peripheral blood. These receptors were collected from a woman aged 50 to 60 with COVID-19, enrolled during active disease.

The chain has TRBV4-1 and TRBJ2-3, with a tentative D call TRBD2 (5 bases). V was clipped by 4 bases and J by 4 bases, with 18 bases between them. CDR1 is MGHRA, CDR2 YSYEKL, per germline. The CDR3 loop spans 16 amino acids. CDR3: CASSPPYGGRADTQYF. The CDR3 bases are TGCGCCAGCAGCCCTCCCTACGGAGGAAGGGCAGATACGCAGTATTTT.

This clone was recorded only once. CDR3 DNA sequence: TGTGCCAGCAGCCCCCGGACAGAGAACACTGAAGCTTTCTTT. Its protein product is CASSPRTENTEAFF. The gene calls are TRBV7-8 and TRBJ1-1, with a tentative D call TRBD1 (6 bases). The CDR3 is 14 residues long. With 5 bases removed from V and 1 base from J, the gap between germline ends came to 11 bases. The V gene's germline CDR1 is SGHVS and CDR2 FQNEAQ.

V is TRBV4-1 and J is TRBJ2-2; perhaps TRBD1 as D (6 bases). The CDR3 covers 16 residues. Germline V gene data show CDR1 as MGHRA and CDR2 as YSYEKL. V lost 1 base, J lost 5 bases, and 14 bases lay in between. The CDR3 loop reads CASSQVGGIGTGELFF. Here the CDR3 DNA reads TGCGCCAGCAGCCAAGTAGGGGGTATAGGGACCGGGGAGCTGTTTTTT.

This chain links TRBV4-2 with TRBJ2-1, with 9 bases matching TRBD1. Trimming took 3 bases from V and 2 from J; bases not matched to a gene: 5. CDR1 and CDR2 from the germline V gene are LGHNA and YNFKEQ. The CDR3 has 16 amino acids. CDR3 protein: CASSQSNRGPYNEQFF. CDR3 nucleotide sequence: TGTGCCAGCAGCCAGTCGAACAGGGGGCCCTACAATGAGCAGTTCTTC.

The chain uses TRBV4-3 and TRBJ2-5; weak D call: TRBD1 (5 bases). Germline V gives CDR1 LGHNA, CDR2 YSLEER. The length of the CDR3 is 14 residues. V was trimmed by 1 base and J by 5 bases, leaving 11 bases between them. The CDR3 reads CASSQGGPGETQYF. Here the CDR3 DNA reads TGCGCCAGCAGCCAAGGGGGCCCCGGGGAGACCCAGTACTTC.

This clone showed up just once. V and J are TRBV7-7 and TRBJ2-3; 9 bases line up with TRBD2. This CDR3 spans 16 amino acids. V lost 1 base, J lost 6 bases, and 8 bases stayed unmatched. Germline V gene lookup returns CDR1 SSHAT and CDR2 FNYEAQ (reference sequence). For the CDR3, the DNA is TGTGCCAGCAGCTTAGGCAGCGCGGGGGGGTCTGATACGCAGTATTTT. It translates to CASSLGSAGGSDTQYF.

The gene calls are TRBV4-2 and TRBJ2-5; D gene unclear. Germline lookup yields CDR1 LGHNA and CDR2 YNFKEQ. The CDR3 covers 12 residues. Between the trimmed V and J ends, which lost 2 bases and 2 bases, there was a span of 3 bases. The CDR3 here is CASSQPQETQYF. In nucleotides, the CDR3 is TGTGCCAGCAGCCAACCGCAAGAGACCCAGTACTTC.

The V and J genes are TRBV14 and TRBJ1-1; maybe TRBD1 (6 bases). The CDR3 spans 16 residues. Trimming removed 3 bases at V and 5 bases at J, with 19 bases between. The germline V gene encodes CDR1 SGHDN and CDR2 FVKESK. The CDR3 reads CASSHVNGRGWTEAFF. The CDR3 region has the DNA TGTGCCAGCAGCCATGTTAACGGCAGGGGATGGACTGAAGCTTTCTTT. Full variable domain (outside the CDR3, taken from reference TRBV14 and TRBJ1-1): EAGVTQFPSHSVIEKGQTVTLRCDPISGHDNLYWYRRVMGKEIKFLLHFVKESKQDESGMPNNRFLAERTGGTYSTLKVQPAELEDSGVYFCASSHVNGRGWTEAFFGQGTRLTVV.

CDR3 region: CASSQVGVPRTGELFF. The CDR3 nucleotides read TGTGCCAGCAGCCAAGTAGGGGTCCCTAGGACCGGGGAGCTGTTTTTT. The rearrangement joins TRBV3-1 (or the pseudogene TRBV3-2) to TRBJ2-2; TRBD1 is a possible D gene (5 bases). There are 16 residues in the CDR3. The germline V and J ends were trimmed by 1 base and 5 bases, with 14 bases remaining between them. Germline CDR1 LGHDT, CDR2 YNNKEL (reference sequence).

The J gene is TRBJ1-1, the V gene TRBV19; tentatively, D is TRBD1 (6 bases). The CDR3 extends over 13 amino acids. Trimming removed 5 bases from V and 4 bases from J, with 11 bases in between. Germline V gene sequence: CDR1 LNHDA, CDR2 SQIVND (reference sequence). The chain's CDR3 is CASSRGQSTEAFF. The CDR3 coding sequence is TGTGCCAGTAGTCGTGGACAGTCCACTGAAGCTTTCTTT. Together with reference TRBV19 and TRBJ1-1, the CDR3 gives the full variable domain: DGGITQSPKYLFRKEGQNVTLSCEQNLNHDAMYWYRQDPGQGLRLIYYSQIVNDFQKGDIAEGYSVSREKKESFPLTVTSAQKNPTAFYLCASSRGQSTEAFFGQGTRLTVV.

The V gene is TRBV6-2 or TRBV6-3, the J gene TRBJ1-2; D call uncertain. CDR1 and CDR2 (germline): MNHEY, SVGEGT. The V end lost 6 bases, the J end lost 8 bases, and 16 bases lay between the germline ends. This CDR3 is 13 amino acids long. CDR3 amino acids: CASSPQWAGGYTF. The CDR3 DNA follows: TGTGCCAGCAGCCCCCAGTGGGCGGGAGGCTACACCTTC.

There are a few counts of this clone. This chain links TRBV7-2 with TRBJ1-1; D is ambiguous. The CDR3 loop spans 13 amino acids. Trimming cost V 1 base and J 4 bases, with 7 bases left between them. CDR1 and CDR2 from the germline V gene are SGHTA and FQGNSA. The CDR3 protein is CASSLDIGTEAFF. Written as DNA, the CDR3 is TGTGCCAGCAGCTTAGACATTGGCACTGAAGCTTTCTTT.

The gene calls are TRBV4-1 and TRBJ2-2; D might be TRBD2 (5 bases). The V gene's germline CDR1 is MGHRA and CDR2 YSYEKL. The CDR3 spans 16 residues. Trimming removed 0 bases from V and 0 bases from J, with 8 bases in between. The CDR3 sequence: CASSQEGAANTGELFF. CDR3 bases: TGCGCCAGCAGCCAAGAAGGAGCGGCGAACACCGGGGAGCTGTTTTTT.

V is TRBV24-1 and J is TRBJ2-1, with 7 bases identical to TRBD1. Per the germline V gene, CDR1 is KGHDR and CDR2 is SFDVKD. V lost 1 base to trimming and J lost 0 bases; unmatched junction nucleotides: 5. The CDR3 covers 17 residues. CDR3 loop: CATSDLTGASSYNEQFF. The CDR3 region has the DNA TGTGCCACCAGTGATTTAACAGGGGCTAGCTCCTACAATGAGCAGTTCTTC.

The chain couples TRBV28 to TRBJ1-6, with 8 bases lining up with TRBD1. From germline, CDR1 is MDHEN and CDR2 SYDVKM. This CDR3 is built from 13 residues. V lost 6 bases to trimming and J lost 10 bases; unmatched junction nucleotides: 5. This chain's CDR3 is CASSGTGRSPLHF. DNA for the CDR3: TGTGCCAGCAGCGGGACAGGAAGATCACCCCTCCACTTT.

J is TRBJ2-2 and V is TRBV9; 8 nucleotides align to TRBD2. CDR1 is SGDLS and CDR2 is YYNGEE in the germline V gene. The CDR3 contains 15 residues. Trimming removed 4 bases from V and 7 bases from J; junction bases left unmatched: 9. In nucleotides, the CDR3 is TGTGCCAGCAGCCTGTTAGCGGGGACCAGCGGGGAGCTGTTTTTT. Its translation: CASSLLAGTSGELFF.

The V gene is TRBV19, the J gene TRBJ1-5, with a tentative D call TRBD1 (5 bases). Between the trimmed V and J ends, which lost 3 bases and 3 bases, there was a span of 12 bases. CDR1 is LNHDA, CDR2 SQIVND, per germline (reference sequence). This CDR3 is built from 15 residues. The DNA of the CDR3 is TGTGCCAGTAGTATGGTCGGGGGGGACAATCAGCCCCAGCATTTT. Encoded protein: CASSMVGGDNQPQHF.